The 26 T cell receptor beta chains below all came from one sample that was sequenced in a study of tumor-infiltrating lymphocytes in localized non-small cell lung cancer. Profiled with immunoSEQ multiplex PCR; TCRdb holds only in-frame clones, not every one. This table holds about 15,000 clones, roughly 78% found once. Source material: lung tumor tissue. The source is a human donor with non-small cell lung cancer.

V usage is TRBV5-1 and J usage is TRBJ2-7; D may be TRBD1 or TRBD2 (5 bases each). CDR1 and CDR2 from the germline V gene are SGHRS and YFSETQ. There are 15 residues in the CDR3. V was pared by 4 bases and J by 4 bases, with 18 bases between. The CDR3 is CASSMGTDPNYEQYF. The CDR3 nucleotides are TGCGCCAGCAGCATGGGGACGGACCCAAATTACGAGCAGTACTTC.

In its sample, this clone is large. J is TRBJ1-1 and V is TRBV5-5, with 12 bases lining up with TRBD1. Unmatched junction bases numbered 4, after V lost 4 bases and J lost 3 bases. The CDR3 is made up of 15 amino acids. In germline, CDR1 is SGHKS, CDR2 YYEKEE (reference sequence). CDR3 DNA: TGTGCCAGCAGCCCCGGGACAGGGGGCGACACTGAAGCTTTCTTT. Translated: CASSPGTGGDTEAFF.

The chain combines TRBV9 with TRBJ2-1; 7 positions agree with TRBD1. The CDR3 totals 15 residues. The germline V gene encodes CDR1 SGDLS and CDR2 YYNGEE. The ends lost 6 bases at V and 5 bases at J; junction bases unmatched: 11. The CDR3 coding sequence is TGTGCCAGCACCATGCTAGGACAGGACAACAATGAGCAGTTCTTC. Translated: CASTMLGQDNNEQFF.

The chain uses TRBV4-3 and TRBJ1-5; 7 bases map to TRBD1. This CDR3 has 14 residues. The germline gives CDR1 LGHNA, CDR2 YSLEER. V lost 0 bases, J lost 7 bases, and 3 bases stayed unmatched. The CDR3 nucleotides read TGCGCCAGCAGCCAAGACACAGGGGTCCAGCCCCAGCATTTT. Encoded protein: CASSQDTGVQPQHF.

There are a few counts of this clone. The chain carries TRBV4-1 and TRBJ2-2; 9 bases line up with TRBD1. CDR3 length: 16 amino acids. Germline V CDR1 and CDR2: MGHRA, YSYEKL. The junction had 6 bases not matched to a gene; V was cut back by 2 bases and J by 5 bases. The CDR3 loop is CASSQQQGAPTGELFF. CDR3 bases: TGCGCCAGCAGCCAACAACAGGGGGCGCCTACCGGGGAGCTGTTTTTT.

The chain carries TRBV19 and TRBJ1-1; 9 positions agree with TRBD1. This CDR3 spans 17 amino acids. V dropped 3 bases and J dropped 0; count of bases not matched to a gene: 8. The germline V gene encodes CDR1 LNHDA and CDR2 SQIVND (reference sequence). CDR3 protein: CASSMSNRGPMNTEAFF. CDR3 bases: TGTGCCAGTAGTATGAGTAACAGGGGGCCTATGAACACTGAAGCTTTCTTT.

The rearrangement joins TRBV18 to TRBJ1-2; the D gene is possibly TRBD1 (6 bases). Germline V CDR1 and CDR2: KGHSH, LQKENI. The CDR3 is 15 amino acids. V was cut by 3 bases and J by 3 bases, with 14 bases left in between. In DNA, the CDR3 is TGTGCCAGCTCACCCCCGGGGGCGTTGGACTATGGCTACACCTTC. Translation: CASSPPGALDYGYTF.

CDR3 amino acids: CASSRQTFTQETQYF. DNA of the CDR3: TGTGCCAGCAGCCGACAGACTTTCACCCAAGAGACCCAGTACTTC. The rearrangement uses TRBV7-9 and TRBJ2-5; D possibly corresponds to TRBD1 (5 bases). Germline CDR1 reads SEHNR; CDR2 reads FQNEAQ (reference sequence). The CDR3 is made up of 15 amino acids. Trimming stripped 5 bases from V and 1 base from J, with 14 bases between. Looking up the rest from reference TRBV7-9 and TRBJ2-5 gives the full variable domain: DTGVSQNPRHKITKRGQNVTFRCDPISEHNRLYWYRQTLGQGPEFLTYFQNEAQLEKSRLLSDRFSAERPKGSFSTLEIQRTEQGDSAMYLCASSRQTFTQETQYFGPGTRLLVL.

The V call is TRBV18, the J call TRBJ2-1; perhaps D is TRBD1 or TRBD2 (5 bases each). The germline V and J ends were trimmed by 3 bases and 10 bases, with 16 bases remaining between them. The CDR3 length is 14 residues. Germline values: CDR1 KGHSH, CDR2 LQKENI. The CDR3 region is CASSPNGPGREQFF. In DNA, the CDR3 is TGTGCCAGCTCACCTAACGGACCGGGGCGGGAGCAGTTCTTC. Full variable domain (remainder filled in from reference TRBV18 and TRBJ2-1): NAGVMQNPRHLVRRRGQEARLRCSPMKGHSHVYWYRQLPEEGLKFMVYLQKENIIDESGMPKERFSAEFPKEGPSILRIQQVVRGDSAAYFCASSPNGPGREQFFGPGTRLTVL.

The rearrangement links TRBV4-2 to TRBJ1-2, with D unclear. CDR3 length: 15 residues. Trimming pared 0 bases from V and 0 bases from J, leaving 8 bases between. CDR1 LGHNA and CDR2 YNFKEQ come from the germline V gene. The CDR3 bases are TGTGCCAGCAGCCAAGAGGAAAATCCTAACTATGGCTACACCTTC. Protein sequence: CASSQEENPNYGYTF.

The chain combines TRBV27 with TRBJ2-5; TRBD2 might be the D (5 bases). The V gene lost 4 bases and the J gene lost 9 bases, with 12 bases spanning the gap. Germline CDR1 is MNHEY and CDR2 is SMNVEV (reference sequence). The CDR3 length is 12 residues. The CDR3 spells CASSSLPGAQYF. The CDR3 DNA follows: TGTGCCAGCAGTTCGCTCCCCGGGGCCCAGTACTTC.

The DNA of the CDR3 is TGTGCCAGCAGTTTAGTCCTGGGGGCTAACTATGGCTACACCTTC. Translation: CASSLVLGANYGYTF. J is TRBJ1-2 and V is TRBV27; D possibly corresponds to TRBD1 (5 bases). V lost 2 bases and J lost 0, with 10 bases in between. Germline V gives CDR1 MNHEY, CDR2 SMNVEV (reference sequence). The CDR3 is 15 amino acids.

The CDR3 is CASSLRASLDILETQYF. The CDR3 region has the DNA TGTGCCAGCAGCTTGAGGGCTAGCTTAGATATTCTGGAGACCCAGTACTTC. V is TRBV5-6 and J is TRBJ2-5; maybe TRBD2 (5 bases). The CDR3 extends over 17 amino acids. Trimming stripped 1 base from V and 5 bases from J, with 21 bases between. Germline V CDR1 and CDR2: SGHDT, YYEEEE.

This clone was seen only a few times. The chain is built from TRBV2 and TRBJ2-7, with TRBD2 matching 7 bases. With V trimmed by 5 bases and J by 2 bases, 12 bases remained unmatched. In germline, CDR1 is SNHLY, CDR2 FYNNEI. The CDR3 loop spans 16 amino acids. The CDR3: CASSPRGLGGTYEQYF. The CDR3, as DNA: TGTGCCAGCAGTCCGAGAGGACTAGGCGGAACCTACGAGCAGTACTTC.

The sample holds a few counts of this clone. The rearrangement uses TRBV5-1 and TRBJ1-1; no definite D call. Trimming left V 1 base short and J 4 bases short, with 8 bases between. The germline gives CDR1 SGHRS, CDR2 YFSETQ. This CDR3 has 13 residues. DNA of the CDR3: TGCGCCAGCAGCTTGAGGGTGAGCACTGAAGCTTTCTTT. Encoded protein: CASSLRVSTEAFF.

J is TRBJ2-7 and V is TRBV28, with unresolved D. CDR1 and CDR2 (germline): MDHEN, SYDVKM. CDR3 length: 15 residues. The V end was cut by 6 bases, the J end by 2 bases, with 17 bases between. This chain's CDR3 is CASSPPRKVAYEQYF. CDR3 nucleotides: TGTGCCAGCAGCCCCCCCCGGAAGGTTGCCTACGAGCAGTACTTC.

The chain employs TRBV2 and TRBJ1-2, with 8 bases that match TRBD1. J lost 4 bases, V lost 7 bases, and 11 bases had no gene match. CDR1 and CDR2 from the germline V gene are SNHLY and FYNNEI. The length of the CDR3 is 15 residues. CDR3 sequence (DNA): TGTGCCAGCAATTCCCGCGGACAGGGTGGCTATGGCTACACCTTC. It translates to CASNSRGQGGYGYTF.

This clone was seen more than once but under ten times. The V gene is TRBV6-6, the J gene TRBJ1-5, with 8 bases matching TRBD1. V lost 10 bases and J lost 3; bases outside the gene matches: 8. Per the germline V gene, CDR1 is MNHNY and CDR2 is SVGAGI (reference sequence). CDR3 length: 14 amino acids. The DNA of the CDR3 is TGTGCCATACGGGGGGGACAGGACAATCAGCCCCAGCATTTT. This codes for CAIRGGQDNQPQHF.

The genes are TRBV11-3 and TRBJ2-2; perhaps D is TRBD1 or TRBD2 (5 bases each). Trimming took 3 bases from V and 5 from J, leaving 10 bases between them. Germline CDR1 reads SGHNT; CDR2 reads YENEEA. There are 14 residues in the CDR3. In DNA form, the CDR3 reads TGTGCCAGCAGCTTGGTTGGGGGAACCGGGGAGCTGTTTTTT. It codes for CASSLVGGTGELFF.

This clone was seen once. Here the CDR3 reads CASSQGDRVGNTIYF. CDR3 nucleotides: TGCGCCAGCAGCCAAGGGGACAGGGTTGGAAACACCATATATTTT. The V call is TRBV4-1, the J call TRBJ1-3, with 9 bases identical to TRBD1. Per the germline V gene, CDR1 is MGHRA and CDR2 is YSYEKL. Trimming at V came to 1 base and at J to 3 bases, leaving 1 base not matched to a gene. CDR3 length equals 15 residues.

The chain joins TRBV5-4 to TRBJ2-5; unclear D gene. The length of the CDR3 is 13 residues. Per the germline V gene, CDR1 is SGHNT and CDR2 is YYREEE (reference sequence). The germline V and J ends were trimmed by 3 bases and 7 bases, with 13 bases remaining between them. The CDR3 region has the DNA TGTGCCAGCAGCTCCCCCGCCTCTGGGACCCAGTACTTC. Its translation: CASSSPASGTQYF.

This clone was recorded only once. The V call is TRBV19, the J call TRBJ1-3, with D hard to call. The CDR3 length is 15 residues. Looked up from germline, CDR1 is LNHDA and CDR2 is SQIVND (reference sequence). The V end lost 4 bases, the J end lost 0 bases, and 10 bases lay between the germline ends. The CDR3 protein is CASSSDTYSGNTIYF. CDR3 nucleotides: TGTGCCAGTAGTAGCGACACCTACTCTGGAAACACCATATATTTT.

The chain couples TRBV30 to TRBJ2-7; tentative D call: TRBD2 (7 bases). CDR1 is GTSNPN and CDR2 is SVGIG in the germline V gene (reference sequence). V gave up 7 bases and J gave up 3 bases, with 25 bases separating them. The CDR3 runs 16 residues. CDR3 region: CALERGGGSPGYEQYF. The CDR3 nucleotides are TGTGCCTTGGAGAGGGGGGGCGGGTCCCCAGGCTACGAGCAGTACTTC.

V gene TRBV7-2 combines with J gene TRBJ2-2; 7 positions match TRBD1. Trimming took 1 base from V and 1 from J; bases not matched to a gene: 0. There are 15 residues in the CDR3. Germline-derived CDR1 and CDR2 are SGHTA and FQGNSA. The CDR3 sequence: CASSLGQGNTGELFF. The CDR3 region has the DNA TGTGCCAGCAGCTTAGGACAGGGGAACACCGGGGAGCTGTTTTTT.

The rearrangement links TRBV27 to TRBJ2-7; D may match TRBD1 or TRBD2 (5 bases each). The germline V gene has CDR1 MNHEY and CDR2 SMNVEV (reference sequence). The CDR3 has 13 amino acids. V was clipped by 8 bases and J by 3 bases, with 14 bases between them. CDR3: CASGWGIRYEQYF. The CDR3 DNA reads as TGTGCCAGCGGCTGGGGGATACGCTACGAGCAGTACTTC.

The CDR3 loop is CASSFEQGNYGYTF. CDR3 DNA: TGTGCCAGCAGCTTTGAACAGGGGAACTATGGCTACACCTTC. V and J are TRBV7-9 and TRBJ1-2; 7 bases fit TRBD1. The germline V gene encodes CDR1 SEHNR and CDR2 FQNEAQ (reference sequence). This CDR3 is 14 amino acids long. V shed 3 bases, J shed 2 bases, and the junction held 3 bases outside the gene matches.